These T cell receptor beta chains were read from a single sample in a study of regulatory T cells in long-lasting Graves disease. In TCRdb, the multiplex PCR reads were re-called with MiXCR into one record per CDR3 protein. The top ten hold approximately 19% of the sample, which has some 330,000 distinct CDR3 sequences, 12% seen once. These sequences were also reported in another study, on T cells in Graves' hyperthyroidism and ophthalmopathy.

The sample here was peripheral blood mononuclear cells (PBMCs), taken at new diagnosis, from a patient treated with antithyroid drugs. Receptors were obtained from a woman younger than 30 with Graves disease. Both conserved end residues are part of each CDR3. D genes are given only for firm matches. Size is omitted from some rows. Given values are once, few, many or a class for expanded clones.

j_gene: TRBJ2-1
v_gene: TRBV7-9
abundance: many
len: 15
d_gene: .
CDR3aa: CASRESGRSYNEQFF
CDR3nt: TGTGCCAGCAGGGAAAGCGGCCGTAGTTACAATGAGCAGTTCTTC

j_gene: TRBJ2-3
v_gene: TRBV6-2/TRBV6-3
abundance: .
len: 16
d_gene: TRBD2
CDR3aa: CASSYGLAGATDTQYF
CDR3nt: TGTGCCAGCAGTTACGGGCTAGCGGGGGCCACAGATACGCAGTATTTT

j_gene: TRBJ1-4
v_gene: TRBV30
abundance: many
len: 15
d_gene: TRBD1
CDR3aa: CAWTSRDRHREKLFF
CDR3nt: TGTGCCTGGACCAGCCGGGACAGGCACAGGGAAAAACTGTTTTTT

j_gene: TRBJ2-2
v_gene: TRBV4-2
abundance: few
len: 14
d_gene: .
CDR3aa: CASSHVADTGELFF
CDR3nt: TGTGCCAGCAGCCATGTAGCGGACACCGGGGAGCTGTTTTTT

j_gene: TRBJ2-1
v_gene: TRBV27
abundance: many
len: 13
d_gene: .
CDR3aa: CASSINSYNEQFF
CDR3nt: TGTGCCAGCAGTATCAACAGCTACAATGAGCAGTTCTTC

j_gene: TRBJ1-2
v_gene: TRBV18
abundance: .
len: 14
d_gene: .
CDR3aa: CASPVRGNNYGYTF
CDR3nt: TGTGCCAGCCCCGTAAGGGGTAACAACTATGGCTACACCTTC

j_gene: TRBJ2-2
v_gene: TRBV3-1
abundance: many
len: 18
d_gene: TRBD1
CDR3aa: CASSQGFRTGVNTGELFF
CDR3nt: TGTGCCAGCAGCCAAGGGTTTAGGACAGGCGTGAACACCGGGGAGCTGTTTTTT

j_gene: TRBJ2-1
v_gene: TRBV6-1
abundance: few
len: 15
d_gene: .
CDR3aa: CASRPSGSSYNEQFF
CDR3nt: TGTGCCAGCAGGCCGTCCGGCAGCTCCTACAATGAGCAGTTCTTC

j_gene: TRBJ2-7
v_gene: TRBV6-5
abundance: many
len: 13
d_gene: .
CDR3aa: CASSYFKGYEQYF
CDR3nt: TGTGCCAGCAGTTACTTTAAGGGCTACGAGCAGTACTTC

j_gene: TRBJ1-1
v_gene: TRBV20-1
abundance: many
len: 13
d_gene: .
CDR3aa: CSATPVGGTEAFF
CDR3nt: TGCAGTGCCACCCCTGTGGGGGGAACTGAAGCTTTCTTT

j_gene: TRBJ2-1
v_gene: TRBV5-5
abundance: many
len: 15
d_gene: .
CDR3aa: CASAQGTRTYNEQFF
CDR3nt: TGTGCCAGCGCCCAGGGGACCCGCACGTACAATGAGCAGTTCTTC

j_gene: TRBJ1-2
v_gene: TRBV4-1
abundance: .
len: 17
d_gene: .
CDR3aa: CASSQESGRGGDYGYTF
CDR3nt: TGCGCCAGCAGCCAAGAAAGTGGGAGGGGGGGCGACTATGGCTACACCTTC

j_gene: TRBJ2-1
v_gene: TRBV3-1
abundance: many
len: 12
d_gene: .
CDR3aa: CASTGYYNEQFF
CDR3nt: TGTGCCAGCACGGGGTACTACAATGAGCAGTTCTTC

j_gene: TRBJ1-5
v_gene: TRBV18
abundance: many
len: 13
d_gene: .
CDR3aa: CASSRTTDQPQHF
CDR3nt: TGTGCCAGCTCACGAACGACAGATCAGCCCCAGCATTTT

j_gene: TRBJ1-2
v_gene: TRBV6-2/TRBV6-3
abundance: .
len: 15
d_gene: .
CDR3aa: CASSYSIFPGSGYTF
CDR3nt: TGTGCCAGCAGTTACTCGATTTTTCCAGGCTCCGGCTACACCTTC

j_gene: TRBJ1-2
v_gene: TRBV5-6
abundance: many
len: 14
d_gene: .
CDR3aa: CATAWGASNYGYTF
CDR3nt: TGTGCCACCGCCTGGGGAGCCTCTAACTATGGCTACACCTTC

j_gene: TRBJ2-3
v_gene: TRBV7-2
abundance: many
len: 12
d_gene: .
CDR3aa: CASSFFTDTQYF
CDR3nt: TGTGCCAGCAGCTTCTTCACAGATACGCAGTATTTT

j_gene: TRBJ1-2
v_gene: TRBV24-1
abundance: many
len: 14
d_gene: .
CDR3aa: CATSDQTRSYGYTF
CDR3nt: TGTGCCACCAGTGATCAAACAAGGTCCTATGGCTACACCTTC

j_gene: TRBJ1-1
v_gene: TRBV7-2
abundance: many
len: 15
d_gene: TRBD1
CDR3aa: CASSKQGWGSTEAFF
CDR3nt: TGTGCCAGCAGCAAACAGGGGTGGGGCAGCACTGAAGCTTTCTTT

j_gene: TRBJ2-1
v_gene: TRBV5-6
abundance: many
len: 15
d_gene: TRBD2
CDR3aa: CASSFGTSGSVEQFF
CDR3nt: TGTGCCAGCAGCTTCGGCACTAGCGGGAGCGTAGAGCAGTTCTTC

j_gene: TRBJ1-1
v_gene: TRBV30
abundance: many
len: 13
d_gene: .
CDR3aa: CAWSITTRSEAFF
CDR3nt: TGTGCCTGGAGCATCACCACCCGATCCGAAGCTTTCTTT

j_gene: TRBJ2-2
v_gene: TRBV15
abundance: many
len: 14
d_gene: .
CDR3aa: CATSRDVETGELFF
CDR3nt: TGTGCCACCAGCAGAGATGTAGAGACCGGGGAGCTGTTTTTT

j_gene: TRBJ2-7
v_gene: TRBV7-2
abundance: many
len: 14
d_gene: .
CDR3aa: CASSLETAAYEQYF
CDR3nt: TGTGCCAGCAGCTTAGAGACGGCCGCCTACGAGCAGTACTTC

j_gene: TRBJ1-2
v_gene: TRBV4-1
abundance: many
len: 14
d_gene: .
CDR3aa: CASSLAPELYGYTF
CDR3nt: TGCGCCAGCAGCCTCGCCCCAGAGCTCTATGGCTACACCTTC

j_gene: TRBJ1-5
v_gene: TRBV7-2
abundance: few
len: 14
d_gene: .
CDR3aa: CASSILGGWQPQHF
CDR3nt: TGTGCCAGCAGCATACTCGGGGGCTGGCAGCCCCAGCATTTT

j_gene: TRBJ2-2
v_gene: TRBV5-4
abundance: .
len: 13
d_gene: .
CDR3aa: CASSFPDTGELFF
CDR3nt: TGTGCCAGCAGCTTCCCAGACACCGGGGAGCTGTTTTTT